These 9 T cell receptor beta chains were sequenced from one sample in a study of beta chain features in type 1 diabetes. Study-wide results and limits: All four CD4+ subsets of Type 1 diabetes patients contained TCRB CDR3s that were moderately but significantly shorter.

These receptors are not linked to any known antigen. Isolated RNA was reverse transcribed in full, so expressed TCRB transcripts were sequenced. Libraries were prepared by immunoSEQ multiplex PCR; TCRdb keeps only in-frame clonotypes and omits some of them. The table has more than 95,000 clones, approximately 30% seen once. The sequenced sample consisted of central memory CD4+ T cells from blood. The source is a young woman with type 1 diabetes.

This clone was detected a few times. V gene TRBV27 combines with J gene TRBJ2-1; D is undetermined. Germline assignment: CDR1 MNHEY and CDR2 SMNVEV (reference sequence). V lost 4 bases, J lost 7 bases, and 5 bases lay in between. CDR3 length: 11 amino acids. CDR3 DNA: TGTGCCAGCAGTTCGCGTAATGAGCAGTTCTTC. It yields the protein CASSSRNEQFF.

This clone was seen at least ten times. The chain employs TRBV18 and TRBJ2-1; 7 bases match TRBD1. From germline, CDR1 is KGHSH and CDR2 LQKENI. The CDR3 covers 13 residues. The V and J ends lost 8 bases and 4 bases, in that order; junction bases with no gene match: 5. The DNA for the CDR3 is TGTGCCAGCGCTCAGGGGGAGTACAATGAGCAGTTCTTC. Translating gives CASAQGEYNEQFF.

This clone was seen a few times. This chain uses TRBV6-5 with TRBJ1-2, with 8 nucleotides matching TRBD1. The V gene end was trimmed by 5 bases and the J gene end by 5 bases; junction bases not matched to a gene: 7. The CDR3 covers 14 residues. Germline CDR1 reads MNHEY; CDR2 reads SVGAGI. CDR3 sequence (DNA): TGTGCCAGCAGTAGGGACAGGCCCGAATATGGCTACACCTTC. Protein sequence: CASSRDRPEYGYTF.

In its sample, this clone was seen a few times. The V and J genes are TRBV2 and TRBJ2-2, with D hard to call. CDR3 length equals 14 residues. CDR1 SNHLY and CDR2 FYNNEI come from the germline V gene. The ends were cut back, 9 bases at V and 4 bases at J, with 15 bases in the middle. The CDR3 spells CASVRDFLTGELFF. Written as DNA, the CDR3 is TGTGCCAGTGTCCGAGACTTCCTCACCGGGGAGCTGTTTTTT.

The chain's CDR3 is CASSTGTFGEQYF. CDR3 bases: TGTGCCAGCAGTACCGGGACTTTCGGTGAGCAGTACTTC. The chain recombines TRBV27 with TRBJ2-7; a weak D match, TRBD2 (6 bases). CDR1 and CDR2 (germline): MNHEY, SMNVEV (reference sequence). V gave up 5 bases and J gave up 7 bases, with 15 bases separating them. The CDR3 extends over 13 amino acids.

DNA of the CDR3: TGTGCCAGCAGTGCAGCCCCCAGGGGGCACCAAGAGACCCAGTACTTC. Its translation is CASSAAPRGHQETQYF. The genes are TRBV25-1 and TRBJ2-5; 8 bases agree with TRBD1. The length of the CDR3 is 16 residues. V lost 4 bases and J lost 0; bases outside the gene matches: 7. The germline V gene has CDR1 MGHDK and CDR2 SYGVNS.

J is TRBJ2-3 and V is TRBV7-3; 9 bases fit TRBD2. The length of the CDR3 is 14 residues. Germline V lookup: CDR1 SGHTA, CDR2 FQGTGA. Trimming cost V 5 bases and J 5 bases; bases outside gene matches: 5. The CDR3: CASSHSGSEDTQYF. CDR3 in DNA: TGTGCCAGCAGCCATAGCGGGAGTGAAGATACGCAGTATTTT.

This chain links TRBV7-2 with TRBJ2-1, with 7 bases that match TRBD2. J gave up 10 bases and V 3 bases, and 12 bases lay outside the gene matches. Germline V lookup: CDR1 SGHTA, CDR2 FQGNSA. CDR3 length: 15 residues. As DNA, the CDR3 is TGTGCCAGCAGCTTGGGGGGAGGGAATGTCCGCGAGCAGTTCTTC. It encodes CASSLGGGNVREQFF.

This clone has only a few counts. The CDR3 region is CASSLNRVNQPQHF. DNA of the CDR3: TGTGCCAGCAGCTTGAACAGGGTCAATCAGCCCCAGCATTTT. The rearrangement joins TRBV7-2 to TRBJ1-5; weak D call: TRBD1 (6 bases). CDR3 length: 14 amino acids. Germline V lookup: CDR1 SGHTA, CDR2 FQGNSA. V lost 3 bases and J lost 3, with 9 bases in between.